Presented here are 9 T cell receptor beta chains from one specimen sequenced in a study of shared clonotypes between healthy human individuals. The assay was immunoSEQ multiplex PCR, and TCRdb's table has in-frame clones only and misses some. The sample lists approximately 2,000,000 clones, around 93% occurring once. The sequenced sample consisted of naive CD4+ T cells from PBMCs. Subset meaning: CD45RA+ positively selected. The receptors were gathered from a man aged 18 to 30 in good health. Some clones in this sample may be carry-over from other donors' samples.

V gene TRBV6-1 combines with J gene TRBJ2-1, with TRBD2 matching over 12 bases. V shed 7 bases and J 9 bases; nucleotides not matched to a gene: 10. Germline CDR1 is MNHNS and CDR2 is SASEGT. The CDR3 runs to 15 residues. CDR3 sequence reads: CASNPTSGSGGEQFF. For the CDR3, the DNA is TGTGCCAGCAACCCGACTAGCGGGAGTGGTGGTGAGCAGTTCTTC.

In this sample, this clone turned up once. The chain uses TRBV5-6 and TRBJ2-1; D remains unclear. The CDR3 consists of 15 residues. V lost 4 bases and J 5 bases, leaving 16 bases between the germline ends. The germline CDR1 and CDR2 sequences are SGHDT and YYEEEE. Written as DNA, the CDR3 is TGTGCCAGCAGCAATGTAGTGCGGTTCAACAATGAGCAGTTCTTC. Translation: CASSNVVRFNNEQFF. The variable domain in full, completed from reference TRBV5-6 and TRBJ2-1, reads DAGVTQSPTHLIKTRGQQVTLRCSPKSGHDTVSWYQQALGQGPQFIFQYYEEEERQRGNFPDRFSGHQFPNYSSELNVNALLLGDSALYLCASSNVVRFNNEQFFGPGTRLTVL.

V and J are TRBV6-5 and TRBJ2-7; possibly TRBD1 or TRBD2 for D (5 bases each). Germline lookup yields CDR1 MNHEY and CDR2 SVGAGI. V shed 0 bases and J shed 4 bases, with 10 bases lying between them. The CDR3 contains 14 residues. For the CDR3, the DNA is TGTGCCAGCAGTTACTCTTGGGGACGATACGAGCAGTACTTC. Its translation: CASSYSWGRYEQYF.

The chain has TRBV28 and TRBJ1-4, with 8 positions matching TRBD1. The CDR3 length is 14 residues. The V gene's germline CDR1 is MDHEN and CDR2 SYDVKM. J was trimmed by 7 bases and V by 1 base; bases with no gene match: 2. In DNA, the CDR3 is TGTGCCAGCAGTTTATACAGGGGGTTTGAAAAACTGTTTTTT. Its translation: CASSLYRGFEKLFF.

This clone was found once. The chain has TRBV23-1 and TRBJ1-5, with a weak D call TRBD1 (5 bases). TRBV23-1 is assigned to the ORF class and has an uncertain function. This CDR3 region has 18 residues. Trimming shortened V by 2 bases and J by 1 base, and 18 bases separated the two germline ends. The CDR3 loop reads CASSQNGGRGVSNQPQHF. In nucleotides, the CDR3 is TGCGCCAGCAGTCAAAATGGCGGGCGGGGGGTGAGCAATCAGCCCCAGCATTTT.

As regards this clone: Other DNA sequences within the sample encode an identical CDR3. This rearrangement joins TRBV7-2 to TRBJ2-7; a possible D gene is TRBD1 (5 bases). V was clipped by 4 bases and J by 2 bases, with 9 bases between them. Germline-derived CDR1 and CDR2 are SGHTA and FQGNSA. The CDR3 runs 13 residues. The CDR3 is CASSSQEPYEQYF. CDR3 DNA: TGTGCCAGCAGCTCACAGGAACCCTACGAGCAGTACTTC.

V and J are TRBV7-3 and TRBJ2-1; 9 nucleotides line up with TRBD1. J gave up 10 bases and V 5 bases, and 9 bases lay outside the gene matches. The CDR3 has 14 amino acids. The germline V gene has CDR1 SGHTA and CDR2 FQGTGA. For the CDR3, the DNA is TGTGCCAGCAGCCCCGCGGAAACAGGGGGCGAGCAGTTCTTC. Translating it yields CASSPAETGGEQFF.

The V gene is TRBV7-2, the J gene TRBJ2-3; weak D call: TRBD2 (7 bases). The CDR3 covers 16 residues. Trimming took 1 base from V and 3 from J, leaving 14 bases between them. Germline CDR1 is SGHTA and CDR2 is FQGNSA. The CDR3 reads CASSLVGRGATDTQYF. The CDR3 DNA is TGTGCCAGCAGCTTAGTAGGGAGGGGGGCGACAGATACGCAGTATTTT.

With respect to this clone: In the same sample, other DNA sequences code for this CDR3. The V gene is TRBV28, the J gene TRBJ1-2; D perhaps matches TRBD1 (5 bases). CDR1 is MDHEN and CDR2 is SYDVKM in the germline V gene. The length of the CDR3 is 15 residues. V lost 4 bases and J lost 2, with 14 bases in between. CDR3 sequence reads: CASSSPGTENYGYTF. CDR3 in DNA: TGTGCCAGCAGTTCCCCCGGGACCGAGAACTATGGCTACACCTTC.